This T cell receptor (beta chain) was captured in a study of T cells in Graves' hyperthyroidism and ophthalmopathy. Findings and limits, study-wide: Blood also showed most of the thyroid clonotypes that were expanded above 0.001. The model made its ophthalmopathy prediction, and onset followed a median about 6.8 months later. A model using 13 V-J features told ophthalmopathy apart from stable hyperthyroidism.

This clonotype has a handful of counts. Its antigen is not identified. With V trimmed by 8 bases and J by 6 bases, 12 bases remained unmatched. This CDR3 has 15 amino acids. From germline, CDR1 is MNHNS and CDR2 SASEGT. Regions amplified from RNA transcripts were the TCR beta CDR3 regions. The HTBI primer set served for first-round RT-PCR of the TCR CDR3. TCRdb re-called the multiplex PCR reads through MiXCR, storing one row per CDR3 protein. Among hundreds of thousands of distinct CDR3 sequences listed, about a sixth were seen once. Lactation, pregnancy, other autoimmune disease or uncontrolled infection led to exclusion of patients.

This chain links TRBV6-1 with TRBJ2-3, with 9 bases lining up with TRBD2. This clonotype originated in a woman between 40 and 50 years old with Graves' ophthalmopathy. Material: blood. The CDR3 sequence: CASRSGAGGRDTQYF. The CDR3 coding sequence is TGTGCCAGCCGTTCCGGCGCGGGAGGGCGGGATACGCAGTATTTT.